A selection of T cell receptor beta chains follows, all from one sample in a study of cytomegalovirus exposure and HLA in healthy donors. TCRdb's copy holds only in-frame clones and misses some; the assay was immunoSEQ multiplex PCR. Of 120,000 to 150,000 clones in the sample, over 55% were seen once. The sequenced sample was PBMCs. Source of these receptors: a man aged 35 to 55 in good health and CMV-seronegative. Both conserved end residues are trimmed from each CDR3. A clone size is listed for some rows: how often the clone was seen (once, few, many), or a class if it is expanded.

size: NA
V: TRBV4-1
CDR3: ASSPSEGLYGYT

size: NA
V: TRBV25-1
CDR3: ASSELGRDTQY

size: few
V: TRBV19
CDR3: ASSQTDRSNQPQH

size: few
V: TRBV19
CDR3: ASSYDRSYEQY

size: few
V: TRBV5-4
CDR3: ASSLAGGNEQF

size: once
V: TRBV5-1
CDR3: ASSLAGGVANTGELF

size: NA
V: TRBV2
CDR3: ASAQGAGYNEQF

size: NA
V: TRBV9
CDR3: ASSNGYRGKRSYNEQF

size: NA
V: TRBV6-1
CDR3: ASSEGRDRSSGNTIY

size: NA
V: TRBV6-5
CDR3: ASSPDGGYGYT

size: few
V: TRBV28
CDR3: ASSLGGGNTGELF

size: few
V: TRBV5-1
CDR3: ASSWDREVYEQY

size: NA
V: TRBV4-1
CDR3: ASSLGTGDNNQPQH

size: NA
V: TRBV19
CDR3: ARHRGRNTEAF

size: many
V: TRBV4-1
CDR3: ASSPRTGGEKAF

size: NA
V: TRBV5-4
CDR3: ASSDPSSDSYEQY

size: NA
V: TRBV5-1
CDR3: ASSLGAGPETQY

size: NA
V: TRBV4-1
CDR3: ASSSDRVVYNEQF

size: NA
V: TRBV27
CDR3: ASSLTGPYEQY

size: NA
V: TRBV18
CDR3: ASSPRPQAKQETQY

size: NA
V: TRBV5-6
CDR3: ASTDRVWTEAF

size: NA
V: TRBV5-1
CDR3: ASSTTVQYEQY

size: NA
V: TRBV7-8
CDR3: ASSSQGRHEQY

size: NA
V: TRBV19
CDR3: ASSGRGGEHLQTQY

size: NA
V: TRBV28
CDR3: ASSFPGEVDTIY

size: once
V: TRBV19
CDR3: ASSWRGQIEKLF

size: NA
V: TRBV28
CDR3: ASRTTGTSNTEAF

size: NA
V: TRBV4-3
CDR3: ASSQAGQGYGYT

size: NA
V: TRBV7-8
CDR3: ASSSRTGREQY

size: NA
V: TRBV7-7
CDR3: ASSSPGGQVNGGIRPLH

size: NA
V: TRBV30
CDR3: AWSPGGGDKA

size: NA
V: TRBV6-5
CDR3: ASSYLSSGGELF

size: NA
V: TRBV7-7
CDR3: ASSLDSGSPLH

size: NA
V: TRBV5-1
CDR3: ASSLNEGQETQY

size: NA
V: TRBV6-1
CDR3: ASSELAGVPSTDTQY

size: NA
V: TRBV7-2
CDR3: ASSLDRAGNQPQH

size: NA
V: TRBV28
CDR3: ASSNGGLAYEQY

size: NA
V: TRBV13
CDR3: ASSSLKPPYEQY

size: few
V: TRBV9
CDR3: ASSYRDRVGNEQF

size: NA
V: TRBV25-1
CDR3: ASSELAGSSGELF

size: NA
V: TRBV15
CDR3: ATSRDTRADREQY

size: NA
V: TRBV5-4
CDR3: ASSLRGGEKLF